This T cell receptor beta chain is from a study of cytomegalovirus exposure and HLA in healthy donors. The overall study: The early release's HLA-typed donors yielded approximately 85 million unique TCRs.

The CDR3 has 15 amino acids. Germline V gene sequence: CDR1 SGHAT, CDR2 FQNNGV. Primers for the PCR totalled 60 Vbeta and 13 Jbeta. The table came from immunoSEQ multiplex PCR; TCRdb's copy has only in-frame clones and leaves some out. The clone table shows 150,000 or so clones, with the ten largest holding under 2%. General study results and limits: Most sequenced TCRs were rare (though some public TCRs occurred in many donors). Association of a missense DCLRE1C variant with TCR beta V- and J-gene trimming was reported in a later analysis. HLA allele associations emerged for roughly 17,000 TCR beta sequences in a later analysis, at 0.05 false discovery rate.

To note about this clone: What it binds is unknown.

The chain is built from TRBV11-2 and TRBJ2-5; 7 nucleotides align to TRBD2. The assigned J gene may be wrong: the sequence end matches TRBJ2-7 better. The clonotype was recovered from a woman between 40 and 55 years old in good health and CMV-seropositive. Sequencing was done on a sample of PBMCs. CDR3 loop: CASSLVVGGAYEQYF. As DNA, the CDR3 is TGTGCCAGCAGCTTAGTTGTGGGAGGGGCCTACGAGCAGTACTTC.